The rows below give T cell receptor beta chains drawn from one sample of a study of blood T cell repertoires in COVID-19. Profiled with immunoSEQ multiplex PCR; TCRdb holds only in-frame clones, not every one. The table has roughly 100,000 clones, approximately 80% seen once. The sequencing sample was made of peripheral blood. Source of these receptors: a woman of 80 years or more with acute or convalescent COVID-19. CDR3s include the opening cysteine and the closing phenylalanine or tryptophan. The order of the fields is D gene, J gene, V gene, clone size, CDR3 DNA, CDR3 protein. The D gene is left open where the match is weak. Part of the rows lack a size; the others show once, few, many or a class for expanded clones.

D: .; J: TRBJ2-1; V: TRBV5-1; size: few; DNA: TGCGCCAGCAGCTTAGAAGTCAGGGGAAGTGAGCAGTTCTTC; CDR3: CASSLEVRGSEQFF
D: .; J: TRBJ2-3; V: TRBV10-3; size: .; DNA: TGTGCCATCAGTGAGTCTAGGGGGTCCAGCGGGGAGGATACGCAGTATTTT; CDR3: CAISESRGSSGEDTQYF
D: TRBD1; J: TRBJ2-2; V: TRBV18; size: .; DNA: TGTGCCAGCTCCCCTAGACAGGGATCGAACACCGGGGAGCTGTTTTTT; CDR3: CASSPRQGSNTGELFF
D: .; J: TRBJ2-3; V: TRBV28; size: .; DNA: TGTGCCAGCAGAGGGGTCCCCGCCAGGGGCACAGATACGCAGTATTTT; CDR3: CASRGVPARGTDTQYF
D: .; J: TRBJ1-5; V: TRBV2; size: .; DNA: TGTGCCAGCAGGTTACTGAGAAATCAGCCCCAGCATTTT; CDR3: CASRLLRNQPQHF
D: TRBD2; J: TRBJ2-3; V: TRBV11-2; size: .; DNA: TGTGCCAGCAGTATCACCCGACTAGCGACAGATACGCAGTATTTT; CDR3: CASSITRLATDTQYF
D: .; J: TRBJ2-1; V: TRBV11-2; size: .; DNA: TGTGCCAGCAGCTCCAACTACAATGAGCAGTTCTTC; CDR3: CASSSNYNEQFF
D: TRBD2; J: TRBJ2-1; V: TRBV19; size: .; DNA: TGTGCCAGTGGGAAGCGGGAGAGGTCCTACAATGAGCAGTTCTTC; CDR3: CASGKRERSYNEQFF
D: TRBD1; J: TRBJ1-5; V: TRBV7-2; size: .; DNA: TGTGCCAGCAGCCCTCAGGGGGGAAGCAATCAGCCCCAGCATTTT; CDR3: CASSPQGGSNQPQHF
D: .; J: TRBJ1-1; V: TRBV7-8; size: .; DNA: TGTGCCAGCAGCTTGGCAAAGAACACTGAAGCTTTCTTT; CDR3: CASSLAKNTEAFF
D: TRBD2; J: TRBJ2-5; V: TRBV7-6; size: few; DNA: TGTGCCAGCAGCCACGGACTAGCGGGAGGGGAATACCAAGAGACCCAGTACTTC; CDR3: CASSHGLAGGEYQETQYF
D: .; J: TRBJ1-1; V: TRBV3-1/TRBV3-2; size: .; DNA: TGTGCCAGCAGCCAAGGCTTTCAGGGGAACACTGAAGCTTTCTTT; CDR3: CASSQGFQGNTEAFF
D: TRBD2; J: TRBJ2-1; V: TRBV29-1; size: many; DNA: TGCAGCGTTCGAGGGACTAGCGGCTACAATGAGCAGTTCTTC; CDR3: CSVRGTSGYNEQFF
D: .; J: TRBJ1-5; V: TRBV4-2; size: few; DNA: TGTGCCAGCAGCCAAGATCGCAGGGGTAGCCAGCCCCAGCATTTT; CDR3: CASSQDRRGSQPQHF
D: TRBD1; J: TRBJ1-5; V: TRBV2; size: .; DNA: TGTGCCAGCAGTGAAATCCGGACAGGGAAATTCGGCAATCAGCCCCAGCATTTT; CDR3: CASSEIRTGKFGNQPQHF
D: .; J: TRBJ2-2; V: TRBV6-6; size: .; DNA: TGTGCCAGCAGTTACAGGCGGGGAAACACCGGGGAGCTGTTTTTT; CDR3: CASSYRRGNTGELFF
D: .; J: TRBJ2-7; V: TRBV3-1/TRBV3-2; size: once; DNA: TGTGCCAGCAGCCAGAACCCGGTTTTCTACGAGCAGTACTTC; CDR3: CASSQNPVFYEQYF
D: .; J: TRBJ1-2; V: TRBV18; size: .; DNA: TGTGCCAGCTCACCGGGACTCCTTAACTATGGCTACACCTTC; CDR3: CASSPGLLNYGYTF
D: TRBD2; J: TRBJ2-2; V: TRBV3-1/TRBV3-2; size: .; DNA: TGTGCCAGCAGCCAAGGTCGGGTCGGGACTAGCGGGGAGCTGTTTTTT; CDR3: CASSQGRVGTSGELFF
D: TRBD2; J: TRBJ2-1; V: TRBV6-5; size: .; DNA: TGTGCCAGCAGTTACAAGACTAGCGGGAGGGCAGGTGAGCAGTTCTTC; CDR3: CASSYKTSGRAGEQFF
D: .; J: TRBJ2-1; V: TRBV6-5; size: .; DNA: TGTGCCAGCCGTACCGGCGACAACCCCAATGAGCAGTTCTTC; CDR3: CASRTGDNPNEQFF
D: .; J: TRBJ1-2; V: TRBV7-9; size: once; DNA: TGTGCCAGCAGCGAACGGAACTATGGCTACACCTTC; CDR3: CASSERNYGYTF
D: .; J: TRBJ1-1; V: TRBV6-5; size: .; DNA: TGTGCCAGCAGTTACTGGGGGGAGTGGACTGAAGCTTTCTTT; CDR3: CASSYWGEWTEAFF